These T cell receptor beta chains were read from a single sample in a study of blood T cell dynamics during melanoma immunotherapy. Assay used: immunoSEQ multiplex PCR; TCRdb lists only in-frame clones, some missing. Here the sample spans tens of thousands of clones, roughly 90% being singletons. The source material was blood, sampled from a patient treated with checkpoint blockade. These receptors originate from a human donor with melanoma. Both conserved end residues are trimmed from each CDR3. For some rows the clone size is stated as once, few or many, or as a class when expanded; others skip it.

size	V	CDR3
-	TRBV7-9	ASSSGQIGREGEQY
-	TRBV5-1	ASSFRGSMNTEAF
-	TRBV7-9	ASSRAGTHVEQY
-	TRBV7-8	ASSLAGAGGQKTQY
-	TRBV6-5	ASRGPRSMNTEAF
once	TRBV6-6	ASSYSTGARRTEAF
-	TRBV27	ASSLGLAASYNEQF
-	TRBV19	ASSTGRRGSSQPQH
-	TRBV6-5	ASSPKGLKVF
once	TRBV29-1	SVETGTNYGYT
-	TRBV7-8	ASSLGRTGGSWNNQPQH